A single sample gave rise to the 9 T cell receptor beta chains below, sequenced in a study of blood T cell repertoires in COVID-19. Profiling relied on immunoSEQ multiplex PCR, and the TCRdb table lists in-frame clones only, not all of them. Among around 60,000 clones listed, 88% were seen once. Specimen: peripheral blood. All receptors come from a human donor in a cohort sampled during active COVID-19.

The V and J genes are TRBV11-3 and TRBJ1-6; D gene uncertain. The CDR3 totals 13 residues. Trimming removed 5 bases from V and 9 bases from J, with 11 bases in between. Germline V gene sequence: CDR1 SGHNT, CDR2 YENEEA. CDR3 amino acids: CASSPRFGSPLHF. CDR3 DNA: TGTGCCAGCAGCCCCCGGTTTGGTTCACCCCTCCACTTT.

V usage is TRBV13 and J usage is TRBJ2-6; D uncertain. The CDR3 is 15 residues long. The V end lost 3 bases, the J end lost 1 base, and 7 bases lay between the germline ends. Germline CDR1 reads PRHDT; CDR2 reads FYEKMQ (reference sequence). The CDR3 DNA follows: TGTGCCAGCAGCTTTAGAGTGTCTGGGGCCAACGTCCTGACTTTC. Amino acid sequence: CASSFRVSGANVLTF.

This sequence joins TRBV14 and TRBJ2-2, with 9 bases matching TRBD2. Germline V gene lookup returns CDR1 SGHDN and CDR2 FVKESK. With V trimmed by 2 bases and J by 4 bases, 5 bases remained unmatched. The CDR3 length is 16 residues. The CDR3 DNA sequence: TGTGCCAGCAGCCAATTAGCGGGAGCTTTCACCGGGGAGCTGTTTTTT. Encoded protein: CASSQLAGAFTGELFF.

The chain carries TRBV7-6 and TRBJ2-7; 11 bases are a match to TRBD1. Germline loops: CDR1 SGHVS, CDR2 FNYEAQ. The V and J ends lost 5 bases and 5 bases, in that order; junction bases with no gene match: 8. The CDR3 spans 15 residues. The CDR3 protein is CASSTGQGAINEQYF. The CDR3 region has the DNA TGTGCCAGCAGCACAGGACAGGGGGCCATCAACGAGCAGTACTTC.

This chain uses TRBV15 with TRBJ1-4; no clear D gene. The CDR3 spans 17 residues. Per germline, CDR1 LNHNV and CDR2 YYDKDF (reference sequence). Trimming removed 0 bases at V and 0 bases at J, with 11 bases between. Written as DNA, the CDR3 is TGTGCCACCAGCAGAGACGCTAACAGTGCAACTAATGAAAAACTGTTTTTT. It is translated as CATSRDANSATNEKLFF.

This sequence joins TRBV2 and TRBJ2-2; possibly TRBD1 for D (5 bases). Between the trimmed V and J ends, which lost 3 bases and 3 bases, there was a span of 14 bases. This CDR3 comprises 16 residues. Germline V gene lookup returns CDR1 SNHLY and CDR2 FYNNEI. The chain's CDR3 is CASSEVRAKYTGELFF. DNA for the CDR3: TGTGCCAGCAGTGAGGTCAGGGCAAAGTACACCGGGGAGCTGTTTTTT.

The chain employs TRBV11-2 and TRBJ2-1, with D possibly matching TRBD2 (6 bases). Trimming shortened V by 1 base and J by 0 bases, and 10 bases separated the two germline ends. This CDR3 region has 16 residues. CDR1 is SGHAT and CDR2 is FQNNGV in the germline V gene. The DNA for the CDR3 is TGTGCCAGCAGCTTAGTTGCGGGAAGCTCCTACAATGAGCAGTTCTTC. It specifies CASSLVAGSSYNEQFF.

The sample holds one count of this clone. This chain links TRBV9 with TRBJ2-5; a weak D match, TRBD2 (6 bases). V lost 3 bases and J 5 bases, leaving 8 bases between the germline ends. The V gene's germline CDR1 is SGDLS and CDR2 YYNGEE. This CDR3 is built from 12 residues. The CDR3 region has the DNA TGTGCCAGCAGCGCGGACTATGAGACCCAGTACTTC. Translating gives CASSADYETQYF.

This sequence joins TRBV6-6 and TRBJ2-7, with 7 nucleotides matching TRBD1. V shed 2 bases, J shed 3 bases, and the junction held 10 bases outside the gene matches. Looked up from germline, CDR1 is MNHNY and CDR2 is SVGAGI (reference sequence). The CDR3 covers 16 residues. CDR3 amino acids: CASSYEAGTVNYEQYF. For the CDR3, the DNA is TGTGCCAGCAGTTACGAAGCCGGGACAGTGAACTACGAGCAGTACTTC.